The clone carrying this TCR beta chain was seen many times. Its antigen is not identified. Losses at the gene ends were 5 bases for V and 0 bases for J; bases not matched to a gene: 6. Germline-derived CDR1 and CDR2 are SGHTA and FQGNSA. The CDR3 is made up of 15 amino acids. This entry is derived from a study of T cell repertoires in cytomegalovirus infection. Study-wide context: An indication of both CMV infection and matching HLA type came from public TCR beta signatures. Findings of the study overall: CMV-specific TCR beta clonotypes restricted by HLA-C were the ones dominating the ex vivo response. Cumulative public TCR beta family frequency identified carriers of CMV plus the relevant HLA.

MiXCR was run by TCRdb on the reads, yielding one entry per CDR3 protein. The table records some 450,000 distinct CDR3 sequences, roughly 30% of them present only once. The sample taken for sequencing was PBMCs. V and J are TRBV7-2 and TRBJ2-5; 7 bases match TRBD1. This receptor was obtained from a human donor in good health (CMV status not recorded). Some clones in this sample may be carry-over from other donors' samples. The CDR3 DNA is TGTGCCAGCAGCGTTCAGGGGGTAGACCAAGAGACCCAGTACTTC. Encoded protein: CASSVQGVDQETQYF.